The rows below give T cell receptor beta chains drawn from one sample of a study of cytomegalovirus exposure and HLA in healthy donors. Generated by immunoSEQ multiplex PCR, the TCRdb table keeps only in-frame clones and is missing some. The sample records under 150,000 clones, around 83% being singletons. Sequences were obtained from PBMCs. All receptors come from a man aged 45-60 years in good health and CMV-seronegative. CDR3s leave out the opening cysteine and the closing phenylalanine or tryptophan. Size is omitted from some rows. Given values are once, few, many or a class for expanded clones.

clone size,V gene,J gene,CDR3 protein
.,TRBV6-1,TRBJ2-3,ASSYHGTEGDTQY
.,TRBV11-2,TRBJ1-2,ASSQGGGYT
.,TRBV7-9,TRBJ2-5,ASSLGGGETQY
once,TRBV6-5,TRBJ2-5,ASSYRGVGDETQY
.,TRBV9,TRBJ2-1,ASSGPDSHNEQF
.,TRBV27,TRBJ1-1,ASRPRDRGANTEAF
.,TRBV13,TRBJ2-5,ASSPGQGIPAETQY
once,TRBV5-1,TRBJ2-2,ASSHDRNTGELF
.,TRBV11-3,TRBJ2-2,ASSLAGQGVTGELF
.,TRBV27,TRBJ1-1,ASSLGGDTEAF
.,TRBV5-1,TRBJ1-1,ASSQSNTEAF
.,TRBV25-1,TRBJ1-2,ARPEDPAHGYT
.,TRBV29-1,TRBJ2-2,SVQDGGGAGELF
.,TRBV6-1,TRBJ1-3,ASILAELSNTIY
once,TRBV6-5,TRBJ2-5,ASNPGATQETQY
.,TRBV7-9,TRBJ1-2,ASSLPGQDNYGYT
.,TRBV5-6,TRBJ1-1,ASSLTGKTEAF
.,TRBV5-4,TRBJ1-2,ASSSLRQGARGYT
.,TRBV5-1,TRBJ2-7,ASSAGQTYEQY
.,TRBV25-1,TRBJ1-6,ASSKLQGSPYSPLH
.,TRBV29-1,TRBJ1-5,SVQGAPGQPQH
.,TRBV6-5,TRBJ1-5,ASSPDRGFTQPQH
.,TRBV4-3,TRBJ1-6,ASSQETGRSSPLH
.,TRBV7-6,TRBJ2-3,AIGTGSTDTQY
.,TRBV4-3,TRBJ1-1,ASSQDRALEAF
.,TRBV19,TRBJ1-6,ASRWGGLDSPLH
once,TRBV27,TRBJ1-1,ASSRYGTGAEAF
.,TRBV7-6,TRBJ2-5,ASSPNAGTPWAQY
few,TRBV10-2,TRBJ2-7,ASSVGGGGIYEQY
.,TRBV19,TRBJ2-7,AREKLAKVYEQY
.,TRBV30,TRBJ2-7,AWSVGSGGLLHEQY
.,TRBV6-5,TRBJ1-1,ASTPPGDTEAF
few,TRBV9,TRBJ2-3,ASSVGLAPDTQY
.,TRBV9,TRBJ1-4,ASSPGLELF
.,TRBV7-9,TRBJ2-5,ASSHGLAGETQY
.,TRBV6-5,TRBJ2-1,ASSYSPGLGSEQF
.,TRBV10-2,TRBJ1-5,ASSDLTGGPGPQH
once,TRBV27,TRBJ2-3,ASSPLAGLGNTQY
.,TRBV19,TRBJ1-1,ASSVDRGKNTEAF
.,TRBV2,TRBJ1-4,ASSFGRGREKLF
.,TRBV28,TRBJ2-7,ATKLDSTYEQY
.,TRBV2,TRBJ1-3,ASSEYLLSGNTIY
.,TRBV30,TRBJ1-2,AWREGASYGYT
.,TRBV9,TRBJ1-1,ASSLGGGTEAF
.,TRBV5-1,TRBJ1-1,ASSLESRTEAF
.,TRBV7-3,TRBJ1-2,ASSPTGQLDGYT
.,TRBV6-1,TRBJ2-1,ASSELGTGIYNEQF
.,TRBV7-9,TRBJ1-3,ASSLMMTGGNTIY
once,TRBV4-1,TRBJ2-5,ASSQIAGGPLETQY
few,TRBV10-3,TRBJ1-6,AISDSSYNSPLH
.,TRBV9,TRBJ2-3,ASSVSRTGGPDTQY
.,TRBV29-1,TRBJ2-2,SVGGRLKDTGELF
.,TRBV6-1,.,ASKTSYEQY
.,TRBV4-1,TRBJ1-5,ASSQEGTGIQPQH
.,TRBV5-1,TRBJ2-5,ASSFLAGGREETQY
.,TRBV5-1,TRBJ1-1,ASSPRGGRGTEAF
once,TRBV2,TRBJ1-1,ASTSQGNTEAF